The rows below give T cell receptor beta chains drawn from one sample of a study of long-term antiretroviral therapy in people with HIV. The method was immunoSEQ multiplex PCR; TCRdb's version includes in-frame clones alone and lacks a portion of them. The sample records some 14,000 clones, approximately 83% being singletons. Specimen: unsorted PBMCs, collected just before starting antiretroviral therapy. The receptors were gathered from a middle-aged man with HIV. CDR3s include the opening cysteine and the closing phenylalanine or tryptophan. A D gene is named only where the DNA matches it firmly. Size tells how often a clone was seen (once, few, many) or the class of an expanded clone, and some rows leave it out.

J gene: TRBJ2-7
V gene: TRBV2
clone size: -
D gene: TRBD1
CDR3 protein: CASSLSNGDRLSYEQYF
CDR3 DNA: TGTGCCAGCAGTTTATCGAATGGGGACAGGCTTTCCTACGAGCAGTACTTC

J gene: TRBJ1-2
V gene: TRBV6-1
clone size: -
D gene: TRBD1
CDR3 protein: CASNPRGRGLGYTF
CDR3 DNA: TGTGCCAGCAATCCCAGAGGCAGGGGGCTTGGCTACACCTTC

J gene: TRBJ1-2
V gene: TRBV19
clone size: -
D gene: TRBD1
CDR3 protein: CASSAGTEGVYGYTF
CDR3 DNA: TGTGCCAGTAGTGCCGGGACAGAAGGAGTATATGGCTACACCTTC

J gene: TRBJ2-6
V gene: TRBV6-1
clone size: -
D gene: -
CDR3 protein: CASSEFWESGANVLTF
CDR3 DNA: TGTGCCAGCAGTGAATTTTGGGAATCTGGGGCCAACGTCCTGACTTTC

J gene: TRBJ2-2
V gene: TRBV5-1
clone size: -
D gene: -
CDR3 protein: CASSLERAENTGELFF
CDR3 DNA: TGCGCCAGCAGCTTGGAAAGGGCAGAGAACACCGGGGAGCTGTTTTTT

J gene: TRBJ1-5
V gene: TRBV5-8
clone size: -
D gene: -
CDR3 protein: CASSLKGRSNQPQHF
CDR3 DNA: TGTGCCAGCAGCTTGAAAGGGAGGAGCAATCAGCCCCAGCATTTT

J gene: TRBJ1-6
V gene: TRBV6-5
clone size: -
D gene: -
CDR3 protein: CASSYSWRGNSPLHF
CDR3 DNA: TGTGCCAGCAGTTACTCGTGGCGGGGGAATTCACCCCTCCACTTT

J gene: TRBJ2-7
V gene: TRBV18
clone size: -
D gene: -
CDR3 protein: CASSGTPGYEQYF
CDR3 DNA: TGTGCCAGCTCCGGGACACCGGGGTACGAGCAGTACTTC

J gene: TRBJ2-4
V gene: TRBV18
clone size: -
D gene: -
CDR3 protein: CASSPSQENIQYF
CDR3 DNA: TGTGCCAGCTCACCATCCCAGGAAAACATTCAGTACTTC

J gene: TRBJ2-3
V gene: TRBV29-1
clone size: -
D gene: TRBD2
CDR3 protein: CSLSGTSGSTDTQYF
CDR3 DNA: TGCAGCTTATCCGGGACTAGCGGGAGCACAGATACGCAGTATTTT

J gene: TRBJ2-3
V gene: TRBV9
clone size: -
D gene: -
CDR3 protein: CASSVGAEHSTDTQYF
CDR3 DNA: TGTGCCAGCAGCGTAGGTGCTGAACACAGCACAGATACGCAGTATTTT

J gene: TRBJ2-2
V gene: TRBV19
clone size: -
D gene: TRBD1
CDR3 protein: CASSIVRTGDAGELFF
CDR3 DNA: TGTGCCAGTAGTATAGTGCGGACAGGGGATGCCGGGGAGCTGTTTTTT

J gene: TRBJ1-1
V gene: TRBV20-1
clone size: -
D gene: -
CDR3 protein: CSASSPEAFF
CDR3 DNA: TGCAGTGCTAGTAGCCCTGAAGCTTTCTTT

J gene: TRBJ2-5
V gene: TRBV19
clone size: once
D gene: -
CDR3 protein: CASSSGLTQTQYF
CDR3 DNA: TGTGCCAGTAGTAGCGGACTCACGCAGACCCAGTACTTC

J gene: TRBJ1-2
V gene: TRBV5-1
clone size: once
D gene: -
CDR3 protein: CASSLASTTNYGYTF
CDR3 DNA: TGCGCCAGCAGCTTGGCCTCCACTACTAACTATGGCTACACCTTC

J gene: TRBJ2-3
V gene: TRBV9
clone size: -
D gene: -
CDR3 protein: CASSVEGTGLDTQYF
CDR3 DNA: TGTGCCAGCAGCGTAGAGGGAACAGGGCTGGATACGCAGTATTTT

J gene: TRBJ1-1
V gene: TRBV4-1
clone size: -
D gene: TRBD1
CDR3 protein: CASSQAGQGMNTEAFF
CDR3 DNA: TGCGCCAGCAGCCAAGCGGGACAGGGAATGAACACTGAAGCTTTCTTT

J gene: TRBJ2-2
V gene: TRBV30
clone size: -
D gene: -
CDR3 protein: CAWSVGQVTGELFF
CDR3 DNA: TGTGCCTGGAGTGTTGGTCAGGTCACCGGGGAGCTGTTTTTT

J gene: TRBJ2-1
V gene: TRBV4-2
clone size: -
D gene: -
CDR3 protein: CASSQGGLEQFF
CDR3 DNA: TGTGCCAGCAGCCAAGGGGGGCTCGAGCAGTTCTTC

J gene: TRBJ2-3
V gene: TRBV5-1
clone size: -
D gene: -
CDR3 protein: CASSFKGSSTDTQYF
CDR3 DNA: TGCGCCAGCAGCTTCAAGGGAAGTAGCACAGATACGCAGTATTTT

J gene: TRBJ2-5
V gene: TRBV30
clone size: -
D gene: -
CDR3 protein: CAWSARKGETQYF
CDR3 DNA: TGTGCCTGGAGTGCCCGGAAGGGAGAGACCCAGTACTTC

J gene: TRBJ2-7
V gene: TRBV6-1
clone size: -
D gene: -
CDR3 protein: CASSETHGRTYEQYF
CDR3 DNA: TGTGCCAGCAGTGAAACCCACGGGCGAACCTACGAGCAGTACTTC

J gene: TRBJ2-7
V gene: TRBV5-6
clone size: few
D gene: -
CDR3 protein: CASSLVSSYEQYF
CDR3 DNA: TGTGCCAGCAGCTTGGTCAGCTCCTACGAGCAGTACTTC

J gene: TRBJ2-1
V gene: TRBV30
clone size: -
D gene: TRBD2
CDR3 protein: CAWRDLAGGHNEQFF
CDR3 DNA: TGTGCCTGGAGAGATCTAGCGGGGGGGCACAATGAGCAGTTCTTC

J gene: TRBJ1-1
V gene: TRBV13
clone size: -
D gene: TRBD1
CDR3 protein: CASSARDRVNTEAFF
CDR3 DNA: TGTGCCAGCAGCGCACGGGACAGGGTCAACACTGAAGCTTTCTTT

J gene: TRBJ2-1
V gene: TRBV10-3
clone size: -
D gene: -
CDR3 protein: CAISESPSYNEQFF
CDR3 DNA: TGTGCCATCAGTGAGTCGCCTAGCTACAATGAGCAGTTCTTC

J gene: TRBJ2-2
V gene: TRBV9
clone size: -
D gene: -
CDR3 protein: CASNSRANTGELFF
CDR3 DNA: TGTGCCAGCAATTCTCGAGCAAACACCGGGGAGCTGTTTTTT

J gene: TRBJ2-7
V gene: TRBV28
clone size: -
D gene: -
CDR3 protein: CASSLFWGTEQYF
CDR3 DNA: TGTGCCAGCAGTTTATTTTGGGGTACCGAGCAGTACTTC

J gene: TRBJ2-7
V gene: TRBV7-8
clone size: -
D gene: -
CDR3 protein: CATAIWDTAYEQYF
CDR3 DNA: TGTGCCACCGCAATATGGGACACCGCTTACGAGCAGTACTTC

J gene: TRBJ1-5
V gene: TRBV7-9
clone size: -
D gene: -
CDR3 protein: CASSVDTFSNQPQHF
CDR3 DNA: TGTGCCAGCAGCGTGGACACCTTTAGCAATCAGCCCCAGCATTTT

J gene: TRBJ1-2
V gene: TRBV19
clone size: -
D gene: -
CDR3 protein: CASSSEAGNYGYTF
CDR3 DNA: TGTGCCAGTAGTTCGGAAGCAGGGAACTATGGCTACACCTTC